This T cell receptor (beta chain) is from a study of cytomegalovirus exposure and HLA in healthy donors. For the study at large: There were about 85 million unique TCRs (from HLA-typed donors) in an early data release.

The CDR3 is 16 residues long. Germline V gene lookup returns CDR1 MNHNS and CDR2 SASEGT. V was pared by 4 bases and J by 0 bases, with 10 bases between. Primers: 60 Vbeta forward and 13 Jbeta reverse. Generated by immunoSEQ multiplex PCR, the TCRdb table keeps only in-frame clones and is missing some. Of some 110,000 clones in the sample, roughly 79% were seen once. The gene calls are TRBV6-1 and TRBJ1-6, with D tentatively TRBD1 (6 bases). This sequence originates from a woman between 18 and 30 years old in good health and CMV-seronegative. Sequencing used PBMCs. CDR3 residues: CASSGQESSYNSPLHF. CDR3 DNA: TGTGCCAGCAGTGGACAGGAGAGCTCCTATAATTCACCCCTCCACTTT.